The next 25 T cell receptor delta chains were all read from a single sample in a study of γδ T cells in repeated Plasmodium falciparum infection. TCRdb re-processed the multiplex PCR reads via CATT. The sample has around 49,000 delta-chain clones; more than 1.5% are singletons. Flow sorting of PBMC yielded separate Vgamma9/Vdelta2+ and Vdelta2-negative gammadelta T cell populations for bulk repertoire analysis. Sequenced: gamma-delta T cells from blood. The source of these receptors is a pool of human donors (malaria-infected and uninfected, not separated).

With respect to this clone: A read error likely explains this, since a far larger clone differs by one base. Other DNA sequences in the sample encode the same CDR3. The V call is TRDV2, the J call TRDJ1; the match to TRDD3 covers 7 bases. Since TCRdb gives no J gene, matching the DNA to germline was used here to assign it. The CDR3 sequence is 14 residues long. The V gene end was trimmed by 4 bases and the J gene end by 5 bases; junction bases not matched to a gene: 9. CDR1 is GEAIGNYY and CDR2 is EKD in the germline V gene. CDR3 in amino acids: CACEPMGELDKLIF. CDR3 DNA: TGTGCCTGTGAACCTATGGGGGAATTAGATAAACTCATCTTT.

This clone was counted between two and nine times. TCRdb attributes to this sequence the protein of a much larger clone, which differs from the DNA translation at residue 22; a read error is likely, and the protein displayed is translated from the DNA. J gene calling gave no result, while the V gene is TRDV1; the table gives TRDD3 as D, unverified against the DNA. Germline CDR1 TSWWSYY, CDR2 QGS. The CDR3 has 24 amino acids. The CDR3 DNA is TGTGCTCTTGGGAAGCGTTTGGCAATACTTTTCAAACTCCTTGGGGATATGTCGACAGCACAATTCTTCTTT. This gives the protein CALGKRLAILFKLLGDMSTAQFFF.

This clone appeared a few times. The protein held in TCRdb is that of a much larger clone and does not match this DNA's translation at residue 19, likely because of a read error; the protein shown is translated from the DNA. The V gene was identified as TRDV1, while no J gene was called; TRDD3 was called by the table and not checked on the DNA. This CDR3 has 21 amino acids. Germline lookup yields CDR1 TSWWSYY and CDR2 QGS. The CDR3 loop reads CALGELVGSPRWGYHTDKPIF. DNA for the CDR3: TGTGCTCTTGGGGAACTAGTAGGTTCTCCTAGGTGGGGATACCACACCGATAAACCCATCTTT.

As concerns this clone: The protein in TCRdb stems from a much larger clone and differs at residue 13 from this DNA's translation, likely a read error; here the protein is translated from the DNA. The gene calls are TRDV1 and TRDJ1, with D maybe TRDD3 (6 bases). No J gene was available from TCRdb, and it was assigned here by a germline match of the DNA. CDR3 size: 18 residues. V lost 0 bases and J lost 5, with 22 bases in between. Germline CDR1 reads TSWWSYY; CDR2 reads QGS. The CDR3 nucleotides read TGTGCTCTTGGGGAACTTATCCCTATTCTACTGGGTCGGGATAAACTCATCTTT. Protein: CALGELIPILLGRDKLIF.

This clone was recorded many times. A far larger clone is only one base removed, so a read error is likely. Other DNA sequences of this sample code for an identical CDR3. V usage is TRAV38-2/DV8 and J usage is TRDJ1, with TRDD2 identical over 9 bases. Germline values: CDR1 TSESDYY, CDR2 QEAYKQQN. The CDR3 contains 21 residues. Here the CDR3 reads CAYRSYPSYIWWGFSSDKLIF. The DNA for the CDR3 is TGTGCCTATAGGAGTTATCCTTCCTACATTTGGTGGGGATTTAGCAGCGATAAACTCATCTTT.

This clone was counted ten times or more. The protein TCRdb gives is from a much larger clone and does not agree with this DNA's translation at residue 11, likely a read error; the protein shown here comes from the DNA. The chain links TRDV1 to TRDJ1; possible D gene TRDD3, 5 bases. V lost 1 base, J lost 3 bases, and 18 bases lay in between. The CDR3 sequence is 17 residues long. CDR1 is TSWWSYY and CDR2 is QGS in the germline V gene. CDR3 bases: TGTGCTCTTGGGGAACCCCGGGAGAGGGGGGGTCCCGATAAACTCATCTTT. Translation gives CALGEPRERGGPDKLIF.

About this clone: A single base is all that separates this from a far larger clone, so a read error is likely. The sample carries other DNA sequences with the same CDR3. The chain joins TRDV1 to TRDJ1; TRDD3 aligns across 12 bases. TCRdb offers no J gene call, so here the DNA was matched to germline to obtain one. Germline loops: CDR1 TSWWSYY, CDR2 QGS. The ends lost 3 bases at V and 1 base at J; junction bases unmatched: 15. CDR3 length: 20 amino acids. The CDR3 DNA reads TGTGCTCTTGGGGAGCACATAACCAGGTACTGGGGGATACTCACCGATAAACTCATCTTT. Protein: CALGEHITRYWGILTDKLIF.

In this sample, this clone turned up many times. The TCRdb record carries a much larger clone's protein, which differs from this DNA's translation at residue 22; a read error is the likely cause, and the protein listed here is the DNA translation. The V gene corresponds to TRDV1; no J gene was called; the D call TRDD3 from the table was never checked on the DNA. Germline CDR1 and CDR2: TSWWSYY and QGS. The CDR3 is made up of 23 amino acids. The CDR3 here is CALGVDVFLPGGYAGIGTDKLTF. DNA of the CDR3: TGTGCTCTTGGGGTTGACGTCTTCCTACCGGGGGGATACGCGGGCATCGGCACCGATAAACTCACCTTT.

This clone has ten or more counts. TCRdb's protein for this DNA is that of a much larger clone and differs from the translation at residue 16, likely a read error; the protein shown is the DNA translation. The V gene is TRAV38-2/DV8, the J gene TRDJ1; maybe TRDD3 (5 bases). Since TCRdb gives no J gene, matching the DNA to germline was used here to assign it. The CDR3 has 19 amino acids. Germline V gene sequence: CDR1 TSESDYY, CDR2 QEAYKQQN. The chain's CDR3 is CAYRSAPRGGWGKTDELIF. CDR3 in DNA: TGTGCTTATAGGAGCGCCCCCCGGGGTGGATGGGGAAAGACCGATGAACTCATCTTT.

Turning to this clone: A read error likely explains this, since a far larger clone differs by one base. The sample holds other DNA sequences that translate to the same CDR3. The genes are TRDV1 and TRDJ1; 8 nucleotides agree with TRDD3. The J gene is absent in TCRdb and was assigned here via DNA matching to germline. The germline V gene has CDR1 TSWWSYY and CDR2 QGS. This CDR3 is 20 amino acids long. The CDR3 DNA reads as TGTGCCCTTGGGGATCCCGTCTTCCTGACGTACTGGGGGTACACCGATAAACTCATCTTT. This encodes CALGDPVFLTYWGYTDKLIF.

In this sample, this clone turned up many times. TCRdb's entry gives the protein of a much larger clone, which mismatches this DNA's translation at residue 21, likely from a read error; the protein reported here is translated from the DNA. This chain joins TRDV1 and TRDJ1; tentatively, D is TRDD3 (10 bases). The germline gives CDR1 TSWWSYY, CDR2 QGS. There are 29 residues in the CDR3. The V gene lost 0 bases and the J gene lost 0 bases, with 50 bases spanning the gap. The CDR3 sequence: CALGELHFPFLQFLRGIRTAMGYTDKLIF. In nucleotides, the CDR3 is TGTGCTCTTGGGGAACTCCACTTCCCCTTCCTACAGTTTTTGAGGGGGATACGCACAGCTATGGGGTACACCGATAAACTCATCTTT.

On this clone: This sequence is one base from a far larger clone and is likely a read error. The sample contains more than one DNA sequence encoding this CDR3. The chain joins TRDV1 to TRDJ1; 9 positions match TRDD3. The J gene was not available in TCRdb and was assigned here by matching the DNA to germline segments. CDR1 is TSWWSYY, CDR2 QGS, per germline. V was clipped by 3 bases and J by 0 bases; unmatched bases: 20. This CDR3 spans 21 amino acids. CDR3 in amino acids: CALGEPFLQVLGEKYTDKLIF. The CDR3 nucleotides are TGTGCTCTTGGGGAGCCCTTCCTCCAAGTACTGGGGGAGAAGTACACCGATAAACTCATCTTT.

This clone was seen a few times. The amino acid sequence in TCRdb belongs to a much larger clone and departs from this DNA's translation at residue 14, likely a sequencing read error; the sequence shown is translated from the DNA. The rearrangement joins TRDV1 to TRDJ1; 8 bases align to TRDD3. There are 20 residues in the CDR3. In germline, CDR1 is TSWWSYY, CDR2 QGS. The J segment lost 7 bases and the V segment lost 1 base, leaving 23 bases of the junction unmatched. CDR3 sequence reads: CALGERPNQGYWGVPTKLIF. The DNA of the CDR3 is TGTGCTCTTGGGGAACGTCCGAATCAGGGCTACTGGGGGGTACCTACTAAACTCATCTTT.

As regards this clone: TCRdb's protein, taken from a much larger clone, differs from this DNA's translation at residue 20, likely owing to a read error; the protein displayed comes from the DNA. For the V gene the call is TRDV3; the J gene has no call; TRDD3, as called in the table, went unchecked against the DNA. CDR3 length: 21 residues. The germline V gene has CDR1 TVYSNPD and CDR2 GDNSRS (reference sequence). The CDR3 spells CASGGPFLQWGPLQGTDKLTF. Written as DNA, the CDR3 is TGTGCCTCCGGGGGCCCCTTCCTACAATGGGGGCCTCTACAGGGGACCGATAAACTCACCTTT.

This clone came up many times. TCRdb's protein, taken from a much larger clone, differs from this DNA's translation at residue 7, likely owing to a read error; the protein displayed comes from the DNA. V usage is TRDV1 and J usage is TRDJ2; 12 nucleotides agree with TRDD3. Here the J gene came from matching the DNA to germline, since TCRdb omits it. CDR3 length: 23 amino acids. V lost 1 base, J lost 0 bases, and 18 bases stayed unmatched. CDR1 and CDR2 (germline): TSWWSYY, QGS. CDR3 amino acids: CALGEPTYWGIPVLIALTAQLFF. CDR3 sequence (DNA): TGTGCTCTTGGGGAACCGACGTACTGGGGGATACCTGTGTTGATAGCTTTGACAGCACAACTCTTCTTT.

In this sample, this clone turned up many times. Given a far larger clone just one base away, this is likely a sequencing read error. Other DNA sequences from this sample encode an identical CDR3 as well. The chain links TRDV1 to TRDJ1; TRDD3 aligns across 10 bases. The CDR3 loop spans 23 amino acids. Germline values: CDR1 TSWWSYY, CDR2 QGS. In DNA form, the CDR3 reads TGTGCTCTTGGGGAAGGTTCTTTCCCTTCGTTCGTACTGGGGGATGGATACACCGATAAGCTCATCTTT. Translating gives CALGEGSFPSFVLGDGYTDKLIF.

This clone has only a few counts. The protein in TCRdb stems from a much larger clone and differs at residue 14 from this DNA's translation, likely a read error; here the protein is translated from the DNA. The chain is built from TRDV3 and TRDJ1; 10 nucleotides match TRDD3. The CDR3 has 16 amino acids. The germline V gene has CDR1 TVYSNPD and CDR2 GDNSRS (reference sequence). The CDR3 is CACVLLGDLYTDKPIF. CDR3 in DNA: TGTGCCTGTGTTTTACTGGGGGATTTGTACACCGATAAACCCATCTTT. Full variable domain (rest looked up from reference TRDV3 and TRDJ1): CDKVTQSSPDQTVASGSEVVLLCTYDTVYSNPDLFWYRIRPDYSFQFVFYGDNSRSEGADFTQGRFSVKHILTQKAFHLVISPVRTEDSATYYCACVLLGDLYTDKPIFGKGTRVTVEP.

In the case of this clone: Translating this DNA gives a protein that differs at residue 3 from the TCRdb one, which belongs to a much larger clone; a read error is likely, and the protein shown is this translation. V and J are TRDV1 and TRDJ2; tentatively, D is TRDD3 (6 bases). Because TCRdb records no J gene, it was assigned here through a match of the DNA to germline. The CDR3 is 17 residues long. Germline CDR1 and CDR2: TSWWSYY and QGS. CDR3 coding DNA: TGTGCTCCTGGGGAACTTTATAGAACTGATTACCGAAAACAACTCTTCTTT. Amino acids: CAPGELYRTDYRKQLFF.

This clone was recorded a few times. Translating this DNA gives a protein that differs at residue 10 from the TCRdb one, which belongs to a much larger clone; a read error is likely, and the protein shown is this translation. The chain carries TRDV1 and TRDJ1; TRDD3 aligns across 7 bases. Since TCRdb gives no J gene, matching the DNA to germline was used here to assign it. This CDR3 is 22 amino acids long. With 1 base clipped from V and 0 bases from J, the junction kept 23 bases outside the gene matches. The germline V gene encodes CDR1 TSWWSYY and CDR2 QGS. The CDR3 here is CALGEPPSAHWGPYLNTDKLIF. In DNA, the CDR3 is TGTGCTCTTGGGGAACCGCCTTCTGCGCACTGGGGACCTTATCTGAACACCGATAAACTCATCTTT.

This clone was seen ten or more times. Translating this DNA gives a protein that differs at residue 18 from the TCRdb one, which belongs to a much larger clone; a read error is likely, and the protein shown is this translation. V gene TRDV1 combines with J gene TRDJ1; 7 nucleotides agree with TRDD3. There are 23 residues in the CDR3. CDR1 and CDR2 from the germline V gene are TSWWSYY and QGS. V shed 2 bases and J 3 bases; nucleotides not matched to a gene: 30. The DNA of the CDR3 is TGTGCTCTTGGGGAAGTTCATTTCTACAGCCGGGGGATCCACCCCCAATACGCCGATAAACTCATCTTT. Translating it yields CALGEVHFYSRGIHPQYADKLIF.

As regards this clone: For this DNA, TCRdb reports the protein of a much larger clone, which diverges at residue 10, most likely from a read error; the protein presented here is translated directly from the DNA. The chain recombines TRDV2 with TRDJ1; 7 positions match TRDD3. Matching the DNA to germline supplied the J gene, which TCRdb does not give. CDR3 size: 14 residues. Germline CDR1 GEAIGNYY, CDR2 EKD. The CDR3 DNA is TGTGCCTGTGGTGGGGGACCGTACACCGAGAAACTCATCTTT. This encodes CACGGGPYTEKLIF.

The sample holds many counts of this clone. The chain uses TRDV1 and TRDJ1, with a possible D match to TRDD3 (9 bases). V lost 5 bases, J lost 0 bases, and 34 bases lay in between. This CDR3 is 22 amino acids long. Germline CDR1 and CDR2: TSWWSYY and QGS. The CDR3 protein is CALGKSLPTVPYWGTYTDKLIF. The CDR3 DNA reads as TGTGCTCTTGGGAAATCTCTTCCTACGGTTCCCTACTGGGGGACCTACACCGATAAACTCATCTTT.

This clone was seen at least ten times. It differs at one base from a far larger clone, so likely a read error. Other DNA sequences in the sample encode the same CDR3. This chain joins TRDV3 and TRDJ1; 8 bases are shared with TRDD3. Germline CDR1 TVYSNPD, CDR2 GDNSRS (reference sequence). V trimming: 2 bases; J trimming: 0 bases; junction bases outside the gene matches: 11. The CDR3 totals 16 residues. This chain's CDR3 is CAFDYWGPAYTDKLIF. The CDR3 DNA reads TGTGCCTTTGATTACTGGGGGCCTGCGTACACCGATAAACTCATCTTT. Full variable domain (rest looked up from reference TRDV3 and TRDJ1): CDKVTQSSPDQTVASGSEVVLLCTYDTVYSNPDLFWYRIRPDYSFQFVFYGDNSRSEGADFTQGRFSVKHILTQKAFHLVISPVRTEDSATYYCAFDYWGPAYTDKLIFGKGTRVTVEP.

This clone was counted many times. TCRdb's protein, taken from a much larger clone, differs from this DNA's translation at residue 14, likely owing to a read error; the protein displayed comes from the DNA. The V call is TRDV1, the J call TRDJ1, with 7 bases lining up with TRDD3. In germline, CDR1 is TSWWSYY, CDR2 QGS. Losses at the gene ends were 1 base for V and 4 bases for J; bases not matched to a gene: 18. The CDR3 is 19 residues long. This CDR3 is CALGEHIYVRWGRIDKLIF. CDR3 nucleotides: TGTGCTCTTGGGGAACACATCTACGTGAGGTGGGGGAGAATCGATAAACTCATCTTT.

The chain combines TRDV2 with TRDJ1; 9 bases map to TRDD3. TCRdb gives no J gene; it was assigned here by matching the DNA to germline. Trimming took 3 bases from V and 0 from J; bases not matched to a gene: 10. Germline CDR1 reads GEAIGNYY; CDR2 reads EKD. The CDR3 spans 17 residues. In DNA, the CDR3 is TGTGCCTGTGACCCGGTACTGGGGGAACTCGACACCGATAAACTCATCTTT. This sequence encodes CACDPVLGELDTDKLIF.